The 21 T cell receptor beta chains below come from one sample, sequenced in a study of glioma-infiltrating T cells. The iRepertoire nested amplicon-rescue multiplex PCR amplified TCR alpha and beta CDR3s from RNA. TCRdb processed the multiplex PCR reads anew with MiXCR; each CDR3 protein has one entry. This table holds more than 300,000 distinct CDR3 sequences, 35% to 45% found once. The sample taken for sequencing was glioma tissue, nonneoplastic brain tissue, or PBMCs (not recorded which). The receptors stem from a human donor with low-grade glioma or glioblastoma, undergoing nonglioma brain surgery, or in good health (not recorded which).

Note on this clonotype: A much larger clonotype is one base distant, so this may be a read error. This chain uses TRBV27 with TRBJ2-1, with D possibly being TRBD2 (6 bases). Germline loops: CDR1 MNHEY, CDR2 SMNVEV (reference sequence). CDR3 length equals 14 residues. Trimming left V 7 bases short and J 7 bases short, with 17 bases between. CDR3 sequence (DNA): TGTGCCAGCAATCGACTGGGCGGGATTAATGAGCAGTTCTTC. The encoded protein is CASNRLGGINEQFF.

V usage is TRBV4-3 and J usage is TRBJ2-3, with TRBD2 matching 11 bases. V gave up 4 bases and J gave up 2 bases; unmatched junction bases: 14. Germline V gene lookup returns CDR1 LGHNA and CDR2 YSLEER. The CDR3 sequence is 19 residues long. Here the CDR3 DNA reads TGCGCCAGCAGCCTATACCCACGGACTAGCGGGTCTTACACAGATACGCAGTATTTT. It specifies CASSLYPRTSGSYTDTQYF.

This clonotype has only one observation. The V call is TRBV7-2, the J call TRBJ2-1, with D maybe TRBD2 (6 bases). The J call may be in error: the DNA end matches TRBJ2-5 better. Germline V gives CDR1 SGHTA, CDR2 FQGNSA. CDR3 length equals 16 residues. Here the CDR3 DNA reads TGTGCCAGCAGCTCTGGGGTGGGGAGGATGTGGGAGACCCAGTACTTC. Amino acids: CASSSGVGRMWETQYF.

The rearrangement links TRBV29-1 to TRBJ1-1; D not resolved. The CDR3 totals 12 residues. CDR1 and CDR2 (germline): SQVTM, ANQGSEA. Trimming stripped 2 bases from V and 1 base from J, with 5 bases between. CDR3 DNA sequence: TGCAGCGTTGAACCTGGGAACACTGAAGCTTTCTTT. It translates to CSVEPGNTEAFF.

In regard to this clonotype: Just one base apart from a much larger clone, this may be a read error. The chain carries TRBV20-1 and TRBJ2-3; a weak D match, TRBD2 (5 bases). This CDR3 spans 16 amino acids. V was cut by 0 bases and J by 0 bases, with 13 bases left in between. Germline CDR1 reads DFQATT; CDR2 reads SNEGSKA (reference sequence). In nucleotides, the CDR3 is TGCAGTGCTAGAGATCCGATGGCTAGCAGCACAGATACGCAGTATTTT. This sequence encodes CSARDPMASSTDTQYF.

The V call is TRBV6-5, the J call TRBJ2-7; 11 positions agree with TRBD1. The CDR3 contains 16 residues. Germline V gives CDR1 MNHEY, CDR2 SVGAGI. V shed 3 bases, J shed 1 base, and the junction held 5 bases outside the gene matches. In DNA, the CDR3 is TGTGCCAGCAGTTATGGGACAGGGGGATCATCCTACGAGCAGTACTTC. It specifies CASSYGTGGSSYEQYF.

This clonotype was counted between two and nine times. The V gene is TRBV7-6, the J gene TRBJ2-1, with D perhaps matching TRBD1 (6 bases). There are 17 residues in the CDR3. CDR1 SGHVS and CDR2 FNYEAQ come from the germline V gene. V gave up 1 base and J gave up 4 bases, with 17 bases separating them. The DNA of the CDR3 is TGTGCCAGCAGCTTAGTTCAGACAGGCCTTTTATACAATGAGCAGTTCTTC. Translated: CASSLVQTGLLYNEQFF.

This clonotype was picked up a small number of times. The chain joins TRBV7-2 to TRBJ2-2; perhaps TRBD2 as D (6 bases). Germline V gene lookup returns CDR1 SGHTA and CDR2 FQGNSA. Trimming took 1 base from V and 3 from J, leaving 15 bases between them. This CDR3 spans 17 amino acids. CDR3 nucleotide sequence: TGTGCCAGCAGCTTAGTTCGGGCCGGGAGCCACACCGGGGAGCTGTTTTTT. This encodes CASSLVRAGSHTGELFF.

The sample holds many counts of this clonotype. The CDR3 loop reads CATSQWGGETQYF. CDR3 nucleotides: TGTGCCACCAGCCAGTGGGGAGGGGAGACCCAGTACTTC. The chain combines TRBV15 with TRBJ2-5, with 7 bases aligning to TRBD2. V was clipped by 5 bases and J by 5 bases; unmatched bases: 5. This CDR3 is 13 amino acids long. Per germline, CDR1 LNHNV and CDR2 YYDKDF (reference sequence).

This chain connects TRBV7-2 to TRBJ2-2, with D perhaps TRBD1 or TRBD2 (7 bases each). V gave up 4 bases and J gave up 5 bases, with 14 bases separating them. Germline loops: CDR1 SGHTA, CDR2 FQGNSA. There are 15 residues in the CDR3. The CDR3 DNA reads as TGTGCCAGCAGCTCAGCCAGGGGGGGAACCGGGGAGCTGTTTTTT. This gives the protein CASSSARGGTGELFF.

In this sample, this clonotype turned up many times. This chain uses TRBV28 with TRBJ2-3, with unresolved D. CDR1 is MDHEN, CDR2 SYDVKM, per germline. The CDR3 spans 12 residues. Between the trimmed V and J ends, which lost 7 bases and 0 bases, there was a span of 5 bases. The CDR3 is CASTLSTDTQYF. Here the CDR3 DNA reads TGTGCCAGCACTCTCAGCACAGATACGCAGTATTTT.

J is TRBJ2-2 and V is TRBV7-2; possible D gene TRBD1, 5 bases. Germline CDR1 and CDR2: SGHTA and FQGNSA. V gave up 5 bases and J gave up 4 bases, with 11 bases separating them. This CDR3 contains 14 residues. The CDR3 coding sequence is TGTGCCAGCAGCGCGACAGTGATCACCGGGGAGCTGTTTTTT. As protein: CASSATVITGELFF.

CDR3 in DNA: TGTGCCAGTAGTATAGGAACTAGCGGAACCTACGAGCAGTACTTC. This encodes CASSIGTSGTYEQYF. V is TRBV19 and J is TRBJ2-7, with 8 bases fitting TRBD2. This CDR3 contains 15 residues. After removal of 1 base from V and 2 bases from J, the junction contained 4 bases not matched to a gene. Germline CDR1 reads LNHDA; CDR2 reads SQIVND (reference sequence).

V and J are TRBV7-6 and TRBJ2-7; no firm D call. CDR1 is SGHVS and CDR2 is FNYEAQ in the germline V gene. Trimming stripped 0 bases from V and 7 bases from J, with 4 bases between. The CDR3 covers 11 residues. CDR3 loop: CASSLAKEQYF. The CDR3 coding sequence is TGTGCCAGCAGCTTAGCGAAAGAGCAGTACTTC.

The J gene is TRBJ1-1, the V gene TRBV18; TRBD1 is a possible D gene (6 bases). The germline V gene encodes CDR1 KGHSH and CDR2 LQKENI. Trimming removed 3 bases at V and 0 bases at J, with 20 bases between. The CDR3 runs to 18 residues. CDR3 DNA sequence: TGTGCCAGCTCACCCCGTATTCACAGGGTCGAGGTGAACACTGAAGCTTTCTTT. Its translation is CASSPRIHRVEVNTEAFF.

For this clonotype: This may be a read error: a much more frequent sequence differs by one nucleotide. V gene TRBV20-1 combines with J gene TRBJ1-6, with TRBD1 matching 7 bases. CDR1 DFQATT and CDR2 SNEGSKA come from the germline V gene (reference sequence). CDR3 length: 16 residues. The CDR3 DNA sequence: TGCAGTGCTAGAGATTGGGGACAGCCCGGAGATTCACACCTCCACTTT. It specifies CSARDWGQPGDSHLHF.

This clonotype was counted between two and nine times. The rearrangement uses TRBV24-1 and TRBJ2-1; the match to TRBD2 covers 9 bases. The CDR3 spans 14 residues. The V and J ends lost 5 bases and 7 bases, in that order; junction bases with no gene match: 5. Germline lookup yields CDR1 KGHDR and CDR2 SFDVKD. The CDR3 region is CATSAASGVNEQFF. As DNA, the CDR3 is TGTGCCACCAGTGCGGCTAGCGGGGTAAATGAGCAGTTCTTC.

This clonotype was observed once. Compared with germline, one end of the junction differs, possibly owing to a read error. The chain carries TRBV6-2 or TRBV6-3 and TRBJ2-3; D may correspond to TRBD1 or TRBD2 (5 bases each). From germline, CDR1 is MNHEY and CDR2 SVGEGT. The CDR3 totals 16 residues. This chain's CDR3 is CACSYRPGRSADAQYF. The CDR3 coding sequence is TGTGCCTGCAGTTACCGTCCGGGACGGAGCGCAGATGCGCAGTATTTT.

V and J are TRBV28 and TRBJ1-5; D ambiguous. Germline CDR1 and CDR2: MDHEN and SYDVKM. CDR3 length equals 15 residues. Trimming removed 5 bases at V and 13 bases at J, with 24 bases between. Here the CDR3 DNA reads TGTGCCAGCAGTCCCCTGGGTCCCCTTGAGGGTTCGCAGCATTTT. Protein product: CASSPLGPLEGSQHF. The complete variable domain, with remaining parts taken from reference TRBV28 and TRBJ1-5, reads DVKVTQSSRYLVKRTGEKVFLECVQDMDHENMFWYRQDPGLGLRLIYFSYDVKMKEKGDIPEGYSVSREKKERFSLILESASTNQTSMYLCASSPLGPLEGSQHFGDGTRLSIL.

This sequence joins TRBV27 and TRBJ1-5, with 7 bases aligning to TRBD1. Germline lookup yields CDR1 MNHEY and CDR2 SMNVEV (reference sequence). V shed 0 bases, J shed 2 bases, and the junction held 13 bases outside the gene matches. CDR3 length equals 19 residues. The CDR3 reads CASSLSGQRLRSRNQPQHF. CDR3 DNA: TGTGCCAGCAGTTTATCGGGACAGAGGCTTCGGTCTCGCAATCAGCCCCAGCATTTT.

The chain is built from TRBV6-1 and TRBJ2-7; 9 nucleotides match TRBD2. The germline CDR1 and CDR2 sequences are MNHNS and SASEGT. The V segment lost 8 bases and the J segment 1 base; nucleotides outside the gene matches: 3. CDR3 length: 13 amino acids. The CDR3 here is CASQTSGSYEQYF. CDR3 in DNA: TGTGCCAGCCAGACTAGCGGTTCCTACGAGCAGTACTTC.